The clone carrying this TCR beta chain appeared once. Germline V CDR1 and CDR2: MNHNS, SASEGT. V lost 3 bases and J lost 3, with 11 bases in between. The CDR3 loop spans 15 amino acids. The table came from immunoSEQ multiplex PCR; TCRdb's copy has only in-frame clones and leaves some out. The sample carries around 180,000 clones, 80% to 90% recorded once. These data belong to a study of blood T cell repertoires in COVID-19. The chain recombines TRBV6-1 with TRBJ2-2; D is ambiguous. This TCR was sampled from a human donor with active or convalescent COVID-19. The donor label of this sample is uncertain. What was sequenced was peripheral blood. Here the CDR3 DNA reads TGTGCCAGCAGTGAGTCCGTAAGCCACACCGGGGAGCTGTTTTTT. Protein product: CASSESVSHTGELFF.